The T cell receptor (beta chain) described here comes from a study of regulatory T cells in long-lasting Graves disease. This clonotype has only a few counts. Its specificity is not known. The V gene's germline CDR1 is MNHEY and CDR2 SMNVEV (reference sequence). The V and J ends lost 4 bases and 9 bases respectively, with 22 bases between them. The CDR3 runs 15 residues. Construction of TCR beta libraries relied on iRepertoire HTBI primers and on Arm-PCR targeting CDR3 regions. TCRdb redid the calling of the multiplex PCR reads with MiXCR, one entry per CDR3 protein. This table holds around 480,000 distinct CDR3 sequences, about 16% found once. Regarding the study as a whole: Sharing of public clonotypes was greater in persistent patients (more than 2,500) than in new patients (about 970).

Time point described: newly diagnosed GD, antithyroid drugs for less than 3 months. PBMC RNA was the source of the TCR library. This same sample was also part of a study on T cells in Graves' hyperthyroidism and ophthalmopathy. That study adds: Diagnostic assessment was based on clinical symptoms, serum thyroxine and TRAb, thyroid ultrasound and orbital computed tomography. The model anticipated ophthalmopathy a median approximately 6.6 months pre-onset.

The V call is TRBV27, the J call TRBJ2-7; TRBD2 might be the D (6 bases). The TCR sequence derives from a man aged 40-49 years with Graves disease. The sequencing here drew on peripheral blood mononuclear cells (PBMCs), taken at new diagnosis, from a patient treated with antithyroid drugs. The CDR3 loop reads CASSSQGYGTGGQYF. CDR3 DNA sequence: TGTGCCAGCAGTTCGCAGGGTTATGGGACTGGGGGGCAGTACTTC.